This T cell receptor beta chain was sequenced in a study of blood T cell repertoires in COVID-19. Whole-study context: Acute and convalescent COVID-19 specimens originated in the United States, Italy and Spain. T cells, B-cell-depleted T cells, or PBMCs supplied cDNA or gDNA.

Repertoires were generated with immunoSEQ multiplex PCR, while TCRdb's copy carries only in-frame clones and drops some. The data contain some 100,000 clones, approximately 84% of them singletons. The CDR3 length is 14 residues. CDR1 MNHNY and CDR2 SVGAGI come from the germline V gene (reference sequence). Germline trimming cut 2 bases from V and 7 bases from J; bases unmatched to any gene: 6. The specimen was peripheral blood. This sequence originates from a woman aged 45-60 years with acute or convalescent COVID-19. The chain has TRBV6-6 and TRBJ1-1, with 8 bases matching TRBD1. CDR3 coding DNA: TGTGCCAGCAGTTACGAACAGGGGGGGCGTGAAGCTTTCTTT. Translating gives CASSYEQGGREAFF.